This T cell receptor beta chain was recovered during a study of a mutant IDH1 vaccine in newly diagnosed glioma. Study-level information: Antecedent treatment encompassed radiotherapy, temozolomide, or their combination; the majority received both. The study's findings and limits: Across multiple MHC alleles, approximately 93% of patients had vaccine-induced responses. Alterations occurring in top peripheral T cell clonotypes seemed unrelated to pseudoprogression.

As for this clone: Its antigen is not known.

The sample's time point: baseline, week 1 (first vaccination visit). As for treatment: pre-vaccination baseline after standard-of-care therapy. The donors had new WHO grade 3 or 4 astrocytomas; these were IDH1-mutant and ATRX-lost. The assay was immunoSEQ multiplex PCR, and TCRdb's table has in-frame clones only and misses some. The sample holds 65,000 to 70,000 clones, around 83% seen once. The CDR3 contains 15 residues. Unmatched junction bases numbered 8, after V lost 4 bases and J lost 4 bases. Germline V gives CDR1 SGHDT, CDR2 YYEEEE. Sequencing used peripheral blood mononuclear cells (PBMCs), obtained from a glioma patient treated with radiotherapy, temozolomide or both. This sequence joins TRBV5-6 and TRBJ2-1; 7 bases fit TRBD1. The source of this sequence is a woman between 18 and 29 years old with glioma. Some clones in this sample may be carry-over from other donors' samples. CDR3: CASSPLRQGYNEQFF. CDR3 bases: TGTGCCAGCAGCCCCCTACGACAGGGATACAATGAGCAGTTCTTC.